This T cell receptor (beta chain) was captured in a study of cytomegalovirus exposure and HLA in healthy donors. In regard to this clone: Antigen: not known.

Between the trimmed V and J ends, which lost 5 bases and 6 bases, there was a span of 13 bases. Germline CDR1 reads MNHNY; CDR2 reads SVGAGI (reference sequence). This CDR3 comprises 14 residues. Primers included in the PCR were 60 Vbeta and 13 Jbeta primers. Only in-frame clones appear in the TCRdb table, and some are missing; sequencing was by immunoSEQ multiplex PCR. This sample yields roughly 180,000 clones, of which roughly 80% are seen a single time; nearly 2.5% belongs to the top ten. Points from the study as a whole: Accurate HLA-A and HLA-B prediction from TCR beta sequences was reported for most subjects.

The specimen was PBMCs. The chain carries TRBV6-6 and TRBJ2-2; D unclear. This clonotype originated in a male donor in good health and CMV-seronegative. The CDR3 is CASSPTKTPGELFF. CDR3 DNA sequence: TGTGCCAGCAGTCCGACAAAGACCCCCGGGGAGCTGTTTTTT.